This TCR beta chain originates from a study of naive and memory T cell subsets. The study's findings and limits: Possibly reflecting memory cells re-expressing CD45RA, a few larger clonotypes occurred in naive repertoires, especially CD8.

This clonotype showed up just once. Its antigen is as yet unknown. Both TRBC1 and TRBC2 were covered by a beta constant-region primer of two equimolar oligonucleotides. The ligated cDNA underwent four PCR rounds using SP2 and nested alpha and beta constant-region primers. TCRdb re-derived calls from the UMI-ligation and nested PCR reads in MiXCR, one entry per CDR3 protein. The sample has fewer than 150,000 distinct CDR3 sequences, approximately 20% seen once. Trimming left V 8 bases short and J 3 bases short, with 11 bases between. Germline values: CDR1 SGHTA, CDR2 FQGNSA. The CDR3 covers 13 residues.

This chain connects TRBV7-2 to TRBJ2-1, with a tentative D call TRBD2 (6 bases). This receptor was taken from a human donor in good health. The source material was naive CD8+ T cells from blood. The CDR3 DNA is TGTGCCAGCGAGGCGGGAAACTACAATGAGCAGTTCTTC. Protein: CASEAGNYNEQFF. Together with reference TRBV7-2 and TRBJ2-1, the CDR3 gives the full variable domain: GAGVSQSPSNKVTEKGKDVELRCDPISGHTALYWYRQSLGQGLEFLIYFQGNSAPDKSGLPSDRFSAERTGGSVSTLTIQRTQQEDSAVYLCASEAGNYNEQFFGPGTRLTVL.